This T cell receptor (beta chain) was captured by sequencing in a study of cytomegalovirus exposure and HLA in healthy donors. Study-wide points: Productive status was seen about 87% or about 30% of the time for most TCR beta V segments in an earlier analysis.

Trimming removed 4 bases from V and 6 bases from J; junction bases left unmatched: 16. This CDR3 is built from 19 residues. Germline loops: CDR1 MGHRA, CDR2 YSYEKL. To note about this clone: What it recognizes is unknown.

Amplification used 60 Vbeta primers and 13 Jbeta primers. Clones were read by immunoSEQ multiplex PCR, and TCRdb kept only the in-frame ones, dropping some. The profile shows tens of thousands of clones, 82% of them singletons. The V call is TRBV4-1, the J call TRBJ1-4; 11 bases map to TRBD1. This TCR was sampled from a man aged 50-59 years in good health and CMV-seronegative. Sequencing was carried out using PBMCs. The chain's CDR3 is CASSPSGQGALLVDEKLFF. CDR3 DNA: TGCGCCAGCAGCCCCTCAGGACAGGGGGCCCTCCTAGTGGATGAAAAACTGTTTTTT.